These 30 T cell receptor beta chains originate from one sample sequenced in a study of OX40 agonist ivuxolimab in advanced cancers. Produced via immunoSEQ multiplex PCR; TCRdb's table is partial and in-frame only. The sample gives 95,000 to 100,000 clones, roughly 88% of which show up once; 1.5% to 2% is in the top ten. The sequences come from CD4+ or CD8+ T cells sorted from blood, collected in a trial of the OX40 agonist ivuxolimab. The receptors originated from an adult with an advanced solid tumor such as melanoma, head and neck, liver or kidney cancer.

CDR3: CASSFTGTGDGYTF. The CDR3 nucleotides are TGTGCCAGCAGTTTCACGGGGACAGGGGATGGCTACACCTTC. V and J are TRBV28 and TRBJ1-2; TRBD1 matches at 10 bases. The CDR3 covers 14 residues. Germline trimming cut 3 bases from V and 6 bases from J; bases unmatched to any gene: 4. Germline CDR1 and CDR2: MDHEN and SYDVKM.

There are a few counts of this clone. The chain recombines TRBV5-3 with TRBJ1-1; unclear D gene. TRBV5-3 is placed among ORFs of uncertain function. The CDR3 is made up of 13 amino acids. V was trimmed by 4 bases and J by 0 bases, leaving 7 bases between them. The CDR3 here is CARSTELNTEAFF. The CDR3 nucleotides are TGTGCCAGAAGCACCGAACTGAACACTGAAGCTTTCTTT.

The CDR3 is CASSEIGEFYGYTF. Written as DNA, the CDR3 is TGTGCCAGCAGTGAAATCGGGGAATTCTATGGCTACACCTTC. This chain connects TRBV25-1 to TRBJ1-2; D call uncertain. Trimming took off 2 bases at V and 4 bases at J, with 11 bases between the two ends. The CDR3 is 14 residues long. Looked up from germline, CDR1 is MGHDK and CDR2 is SYGVNS.

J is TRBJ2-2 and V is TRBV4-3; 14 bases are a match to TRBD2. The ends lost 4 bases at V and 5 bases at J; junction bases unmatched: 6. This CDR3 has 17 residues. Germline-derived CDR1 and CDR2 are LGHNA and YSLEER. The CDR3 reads CASSPGTSGSSTGELFF. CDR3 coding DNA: TGCGCCAGCAGCCCCGGGACTAGCGGGAGTTCGACCGGGGAGCTGTTTTTT.

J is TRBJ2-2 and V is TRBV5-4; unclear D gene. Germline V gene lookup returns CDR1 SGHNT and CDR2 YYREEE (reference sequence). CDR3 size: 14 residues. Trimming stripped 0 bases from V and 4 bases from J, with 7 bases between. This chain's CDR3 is CASSLDGGTGELFF. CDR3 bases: TGTGCCAGCAGCTTGGATGGCGGCACCGGGGAGCTGTTTTTT.

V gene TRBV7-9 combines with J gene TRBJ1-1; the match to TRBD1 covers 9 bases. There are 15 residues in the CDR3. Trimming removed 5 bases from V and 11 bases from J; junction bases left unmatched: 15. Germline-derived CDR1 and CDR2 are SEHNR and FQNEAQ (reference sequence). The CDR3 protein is CASSPGTGSNERAFF. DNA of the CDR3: TGTGCCAGCAGCCCGGGGACAGGGTCCAACGAGAGGGCTTTCTTT.

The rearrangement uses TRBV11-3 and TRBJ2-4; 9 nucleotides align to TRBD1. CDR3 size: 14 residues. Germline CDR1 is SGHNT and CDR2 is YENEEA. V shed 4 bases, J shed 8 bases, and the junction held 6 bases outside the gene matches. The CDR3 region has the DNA TGTGCCAGCAGCTCTTCGACAGGGGGGGACATTCAGTACTTC. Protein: CASSSSTGGDIQYF. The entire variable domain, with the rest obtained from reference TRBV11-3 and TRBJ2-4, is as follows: EAGVVQSPRYKIIEKKQPVAFWCNPISGHNTLYWYLQNLGQGPELLIRYENEEAVDDSQLPKDRFSAERLKGVDSTLKIQPAELGDSAVYLCASSSSTGGDIQYFGAGTRLSVL.

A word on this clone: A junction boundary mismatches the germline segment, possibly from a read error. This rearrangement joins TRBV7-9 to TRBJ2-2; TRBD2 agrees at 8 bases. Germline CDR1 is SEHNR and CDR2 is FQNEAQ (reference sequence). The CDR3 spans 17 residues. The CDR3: CASSRTRLAPKTGELFF. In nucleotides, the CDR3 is TGTGCCAGCAGCCGGACCCGACTAGCGCCGAAAACCGGGGAGCTGTTTTTT.

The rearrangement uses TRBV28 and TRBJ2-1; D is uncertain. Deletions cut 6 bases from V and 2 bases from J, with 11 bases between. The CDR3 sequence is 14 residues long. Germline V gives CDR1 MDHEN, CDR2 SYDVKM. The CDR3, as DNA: TGTGCCAGCAGGTGGGGAATCACCTACAATGAGCAGTTCTTC. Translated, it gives CASRWGITYNEQFF.

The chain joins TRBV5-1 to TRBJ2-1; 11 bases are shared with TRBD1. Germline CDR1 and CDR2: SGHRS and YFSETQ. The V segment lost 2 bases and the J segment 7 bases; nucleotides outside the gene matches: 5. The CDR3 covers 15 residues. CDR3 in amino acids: CASSLYGTGGNEQFF. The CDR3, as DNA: TGCGCCAGCAGCTTATACGGGACAGGGGGTAATGAGCAGTTCTTC.

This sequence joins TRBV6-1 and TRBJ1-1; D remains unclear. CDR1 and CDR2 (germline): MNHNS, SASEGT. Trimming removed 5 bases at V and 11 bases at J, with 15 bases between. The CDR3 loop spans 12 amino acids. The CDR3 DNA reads TGTGCCAGCAGTCAAAGGGATAATAGGGCTTTCTTT. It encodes CASSQRDNRAFF.

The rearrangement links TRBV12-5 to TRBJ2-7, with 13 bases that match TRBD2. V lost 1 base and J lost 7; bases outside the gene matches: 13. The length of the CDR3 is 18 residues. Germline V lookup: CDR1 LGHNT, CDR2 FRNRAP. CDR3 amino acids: CASGLGRLLAGGTGEQYF. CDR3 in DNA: TGTGCTAGTGGTTTGGGCCGTCTACTAGCGGGAGGGACGGGGGAGCAGTACTTC. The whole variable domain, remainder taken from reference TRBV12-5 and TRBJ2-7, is DARVTQTPRHKVTEMGQEVTMRCQPILGHNTVFWYRQTMMQGLELLAYFRNRAPLDDSGMPKDRFSAEMPDATLATLKIQPSEPRDSAVYFCASGLGRLLAGGTGEQYFGPGTRLTVT.

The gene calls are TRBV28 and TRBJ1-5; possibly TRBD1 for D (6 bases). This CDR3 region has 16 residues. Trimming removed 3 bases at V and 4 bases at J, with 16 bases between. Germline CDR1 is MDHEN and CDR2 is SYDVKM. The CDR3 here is CASSFPRGGRNQPQHF. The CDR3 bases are TGTGCCAGCAGTTTCCCCCGAGGGGGGCGAAATCAGCCCCAGCATTTT. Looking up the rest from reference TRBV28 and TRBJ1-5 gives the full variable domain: DVKVTQSSRYLVKRTGEKVFLECVQDMDHENMFWYRQDPGLGLRLIYFSYDVKMKEKGDIPEGYSVSREKKERFSLILESASTNQTSMYLCASSFPRGGRNQPQHFGDGTRLSIL.

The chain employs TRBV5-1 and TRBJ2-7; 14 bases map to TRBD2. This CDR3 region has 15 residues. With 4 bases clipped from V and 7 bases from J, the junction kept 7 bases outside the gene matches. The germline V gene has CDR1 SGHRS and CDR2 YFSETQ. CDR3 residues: CASSRGTSGSIEQYF. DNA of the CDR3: TGCGCCAGCAGCCGCGGGACTAGCGGGAGTATAGAGCAGTACTTC.

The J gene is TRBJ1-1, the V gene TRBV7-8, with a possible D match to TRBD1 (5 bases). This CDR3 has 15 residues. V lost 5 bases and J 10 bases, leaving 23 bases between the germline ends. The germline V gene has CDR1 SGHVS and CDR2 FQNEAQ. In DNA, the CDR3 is TGTGCCAGCAGCACGAGGATCGGGGCCCTCGGAGGAGCTTTCTTT. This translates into CASSTRIGALGGAFF.

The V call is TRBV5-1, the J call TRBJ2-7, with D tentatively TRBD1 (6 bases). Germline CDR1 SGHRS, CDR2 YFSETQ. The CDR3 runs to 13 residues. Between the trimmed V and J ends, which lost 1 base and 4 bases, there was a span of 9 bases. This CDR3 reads CASSLIQGYEQYF. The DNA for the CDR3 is TGCGCCAGCAGCTTGATACAGGGTTACGAGCAGTACTTC.

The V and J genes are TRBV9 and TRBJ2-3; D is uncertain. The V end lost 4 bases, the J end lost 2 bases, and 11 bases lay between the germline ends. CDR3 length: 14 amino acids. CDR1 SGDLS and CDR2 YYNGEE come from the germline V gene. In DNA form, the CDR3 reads TGTGCCAGCAGCTGGCAACAATTCACAGATACGCAGTATTTT. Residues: CASSWQQFTDTQYF.

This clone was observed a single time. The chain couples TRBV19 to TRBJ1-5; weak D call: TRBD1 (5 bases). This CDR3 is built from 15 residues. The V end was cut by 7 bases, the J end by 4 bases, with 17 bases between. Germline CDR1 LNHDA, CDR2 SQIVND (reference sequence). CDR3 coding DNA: TGTGCCAGTACCTCGGGTCCGGGACTAAATCAGCCCCAGCATTTT. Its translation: CASTSGPGLNQPQHF.

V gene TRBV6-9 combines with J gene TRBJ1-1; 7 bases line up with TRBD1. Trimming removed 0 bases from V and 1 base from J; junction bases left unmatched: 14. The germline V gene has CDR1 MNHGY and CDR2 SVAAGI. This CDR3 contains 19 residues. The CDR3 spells CASSYSKGRGGRKNTEAFF. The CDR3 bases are TGTGCCAGCAGTTATTCGAAGGGCAGGGGGGGCCGGAAGAACACTGAAGCTTTCTTT.

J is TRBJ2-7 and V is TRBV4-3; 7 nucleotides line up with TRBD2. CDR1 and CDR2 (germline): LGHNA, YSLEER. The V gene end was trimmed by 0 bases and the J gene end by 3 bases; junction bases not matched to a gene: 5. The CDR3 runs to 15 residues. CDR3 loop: CASSQELSGIYEQYF. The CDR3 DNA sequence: TGCGCCAGCAGCCAAGAATTAAGCGGGATCTACGAGCAGTACTTC.

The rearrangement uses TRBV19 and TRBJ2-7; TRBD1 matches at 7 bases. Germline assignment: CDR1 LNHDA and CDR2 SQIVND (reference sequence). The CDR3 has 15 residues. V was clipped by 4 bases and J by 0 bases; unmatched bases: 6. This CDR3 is CASSNNRGSSYEQYF. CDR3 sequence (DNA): TGTGCCAGTAGTAACAACAGGGGATCCTCCTACGAGCAGTACTTC. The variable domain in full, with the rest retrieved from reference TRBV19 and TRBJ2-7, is DGGITQSPKYLFRKEGQNVTLSCEQNLNHDAMYWYRQDPGQGLRLIYYSQIVNDFQKGDIAEGYSVSREKKESFPLTVTSAQKNPTAFYLCASSNNRGSSYEQYFGPGTRLTVT.

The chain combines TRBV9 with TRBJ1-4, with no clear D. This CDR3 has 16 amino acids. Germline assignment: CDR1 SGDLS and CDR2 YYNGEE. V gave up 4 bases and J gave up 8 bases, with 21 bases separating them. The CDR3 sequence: CASSPTLGGFGEKLFF. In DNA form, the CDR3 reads TGTGCCAGCAGCCCAACCCTCGGAGGGTTTGGAGAAAAACTGTTTTTT.

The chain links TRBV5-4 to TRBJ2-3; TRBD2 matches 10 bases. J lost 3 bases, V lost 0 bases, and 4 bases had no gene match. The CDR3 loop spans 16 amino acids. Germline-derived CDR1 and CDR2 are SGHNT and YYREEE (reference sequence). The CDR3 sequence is CASSLVSLAGTDTQYF. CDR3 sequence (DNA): TGTGCCAGCAGCTTGGTGTCACTAGCGGGAACAGATACGCAGTATTTT.

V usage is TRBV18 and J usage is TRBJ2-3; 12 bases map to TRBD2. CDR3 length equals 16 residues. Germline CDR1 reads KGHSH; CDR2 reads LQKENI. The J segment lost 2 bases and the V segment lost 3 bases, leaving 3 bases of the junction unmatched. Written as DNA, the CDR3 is TGTGCCAGCTCACCCGGACTAGCGGGATCCACAGATACGCAGTATTTT. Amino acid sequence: CASSPGLAGSTDTQYF.

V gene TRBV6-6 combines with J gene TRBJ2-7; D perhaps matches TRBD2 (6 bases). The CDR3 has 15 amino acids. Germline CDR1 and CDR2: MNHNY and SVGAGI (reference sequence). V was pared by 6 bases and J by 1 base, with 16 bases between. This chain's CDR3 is CASRGPEGSSYEQYF. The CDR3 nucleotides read TGTGCCAGCAGGGGGCCGGAGGGCAGTTCCTACGAGCAGTACTTC.

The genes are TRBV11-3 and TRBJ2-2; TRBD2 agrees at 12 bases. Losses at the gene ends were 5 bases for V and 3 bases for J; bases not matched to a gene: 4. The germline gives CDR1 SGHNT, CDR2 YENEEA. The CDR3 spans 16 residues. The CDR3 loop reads CASSLLAGGYTGELFF. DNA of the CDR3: TGTGCCAGCAGCCTACTAGCGGGAGGATACACCGGGGAGCTGTTTTTT.

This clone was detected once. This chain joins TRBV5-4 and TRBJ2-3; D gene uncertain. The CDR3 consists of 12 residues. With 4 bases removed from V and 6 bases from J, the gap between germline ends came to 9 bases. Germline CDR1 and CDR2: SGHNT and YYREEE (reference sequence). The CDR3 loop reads CASSMVWDTQYF. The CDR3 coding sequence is TGTGCCAGCAGCATGGTTTGGGATACGCAGTATTTT.

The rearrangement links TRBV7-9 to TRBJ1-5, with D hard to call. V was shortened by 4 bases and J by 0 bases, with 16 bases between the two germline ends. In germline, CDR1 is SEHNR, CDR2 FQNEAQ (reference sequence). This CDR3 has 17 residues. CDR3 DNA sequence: TGTGCCAGCAGCTCGTCATTAGGCTTATATAGCAATCAGCCCCAGCATTTT. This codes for CASSSSLGLYSNQPQHF.

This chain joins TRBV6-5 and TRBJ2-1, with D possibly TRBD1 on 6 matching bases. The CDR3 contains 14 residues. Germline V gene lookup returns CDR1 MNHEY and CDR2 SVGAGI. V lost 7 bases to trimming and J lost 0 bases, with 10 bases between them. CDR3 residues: CASTDRSSYNEQFF. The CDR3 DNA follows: TGTGCCAGCACAGACAGGAGCTCCTACAATGAGCAGTTCTTC.

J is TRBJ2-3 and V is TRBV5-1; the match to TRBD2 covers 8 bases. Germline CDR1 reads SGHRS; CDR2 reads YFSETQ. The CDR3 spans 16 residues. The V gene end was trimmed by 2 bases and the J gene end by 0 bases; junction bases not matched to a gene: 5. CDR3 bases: TGCGCCAGCAGCTTTCGGGCTAGCGGGAGCACAGATACGCAGTATTTT. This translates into CASSFRASGSTDTQYF.